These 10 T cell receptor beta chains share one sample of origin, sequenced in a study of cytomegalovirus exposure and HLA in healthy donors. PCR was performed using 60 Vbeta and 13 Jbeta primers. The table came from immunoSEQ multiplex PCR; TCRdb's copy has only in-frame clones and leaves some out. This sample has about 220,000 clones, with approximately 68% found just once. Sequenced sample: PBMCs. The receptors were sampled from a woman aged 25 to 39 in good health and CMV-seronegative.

CDR3 sequence (DNA): TGCGCCAGCAGCTTGGAGAGTGGAGGGACTAATGAAAAACTGTTTTTT. Translation gives CASSLESGGTNEKLFF. This chain links TRBV5-1 with TRBJ1-4; D gene unclear. This CDR3 is built from 16 residues. Germline V gene sequence: CDR1 SGHRS, CDR2 YFSETQ. Trimming removed 0 bases from V and 2 bases from J, with 11 bases in between.

CDR3 sequence: CAWSPGTSTSNEQYF. DNA for the CDR3: TGTGCCTGGAGTCCCGGGACTAGCACCTCAAACGAGCAGTACTTC. The chain is built from TRBV30 and TRBJ2-7, with TRBD2 matching over 9 bases. This CDR3 region has 15 residues. With V trimmed by 2 bases and J by 5 bases, 10 bases remained unmatched. Per germline, CDR1 GTSNPN and CDR2 SVGIG (reference sequence).

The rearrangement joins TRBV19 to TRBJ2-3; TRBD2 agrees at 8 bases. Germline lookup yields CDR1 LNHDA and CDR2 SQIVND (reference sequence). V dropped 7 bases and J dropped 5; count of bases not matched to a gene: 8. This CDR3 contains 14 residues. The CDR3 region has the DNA TGTGCCAGTAAGGCCCAGCGGGGGCAAGATACGCAGTATTTT. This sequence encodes CASKAQRGQDTQYF.

DNA of the CDR3: TGTGCCAGCAGCCTGGGGACTAGCGGGTACAATGAGCAGTTCTTC. It codes for CASSLGTSGYNEQFF. The rearrangement links TRBV5-5 to TRBJ2-1; TRBD2 agrees at 12 bases. V dropped 4 bases and J dropped 4; count of bases not matched to a gene: 3. Germline values: CDR1 SGHKS, CDR2 YYEKEE (reference sequence). The CDR3 covers 15 residues.

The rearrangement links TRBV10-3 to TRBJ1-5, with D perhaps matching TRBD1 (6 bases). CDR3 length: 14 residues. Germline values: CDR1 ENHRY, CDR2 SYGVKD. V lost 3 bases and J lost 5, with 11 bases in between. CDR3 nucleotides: TGTGCCATCAGTGAACAGGGCGGCGATCAGCCCCAGCATTTT. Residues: CAISEQGGDQPQHF.

CDR3 nucleotide sequence: TGTGCCAGTAGTAATACAGGGTTTGGCTACACCTTC. It is translated as CASSNTGFGYTF. This chain links TRBV19 with TRBJ1-2, with a possible D match to TRBD1 (6 bases). CDR3 size: 12 residues. The germline V gene has CDR1 LNHDA and CDR2 SQIVND (reference sequence). The V gene lost 4 bases and the J gene lost 7 bases, with 10 bases spanning the gap. The full variable domain, completed using reference TRBV19 and TRBJ1-2, is DGGITQSPKYLFRKEGQNVTLSCEQNLNHDAMYWYRQDPGQGLRLIYYSQIVNDFQKGDIAEGYSVSREKKESFPLTVTSAQKNPTAFYLCASSNTGFGYTFGSGTRLTVV.

DNA of the CDR3: TGTGCCAGCAGTATGACAGGGATGAACACTGAAGCTTTCTTT. Its translation is CASSMTGMNTEAFF. The chain uses TRBV6-5 and TRBJ1-1; the match to TRBD1 covers 7 bases. J was trimmed by 0 bases and V by 5 bases; bases with no gene match: 3. CDR1 is MNHEY, CDR2 SVGAGI, per germline. The CDR3 is 14 amino acids.

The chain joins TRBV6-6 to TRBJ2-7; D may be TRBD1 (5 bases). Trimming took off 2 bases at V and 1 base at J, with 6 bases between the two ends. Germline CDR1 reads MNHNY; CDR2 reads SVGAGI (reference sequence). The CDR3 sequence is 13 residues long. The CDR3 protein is CASSYGASYEQYF. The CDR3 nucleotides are TGTGCCAGCAGTTACGGGGCGTCCTACGAGCAGTACTTC.

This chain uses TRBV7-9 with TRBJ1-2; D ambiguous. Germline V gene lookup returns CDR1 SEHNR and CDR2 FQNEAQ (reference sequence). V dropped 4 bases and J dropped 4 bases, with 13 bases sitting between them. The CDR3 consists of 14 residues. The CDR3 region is CASSSDGVGYGYTF. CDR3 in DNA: TGTGCCAGCAGCTCGGACGGGGTGGGCTATGGCTACACCTTC.

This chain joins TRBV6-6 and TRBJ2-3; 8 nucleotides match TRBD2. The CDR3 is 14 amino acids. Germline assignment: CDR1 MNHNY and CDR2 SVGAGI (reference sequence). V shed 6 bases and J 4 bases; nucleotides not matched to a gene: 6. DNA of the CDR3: TGTGCCAGCAGCCAAGCGGGGGTAGCAGATACGCAGTATTTT. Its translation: CASSQAGVADTQYF.